The clone carrying this T cell receptor beta chain has a single count. The entry originates in a study of blood T cell repertoires in COVID-19. Study background: COVID-19 samples collected from the United States, Italy and Spain covered acute and convalescent phases. In each case, the material was cDNA or gDNA derived from T cells, B-cell-depleted T cells, or PBMCs.

The CDR3 consists of 13 residues. The J segment lost 10 bases and the V segment lost 2 bases, leaving 5 bases of the junction unmatched. The V gene's germline CDR1 is LGHNA and CDR2 YNFKEQ. The data were produced by immunoSEQ multiplex PCR, yet TCRdb's version contains in-frame clones alone and is incomplete. The data contain some 110,000 clones, approximately 88% of them seen just once; the ten biggest clones take up 0.65% to 0.9%. This receptor was obtained from a woman aged 70-85 years with acute or convalescent COVID-19. Input material: peripheral blood. The chain carries TRBV4-2 and TRBJ2-3; TRBD2 matches at 8 bases. As DNA, the CDR3 is TGTGCCAGCAGCCAACTTGGGACTAGGCCGCAGTATTTT. As protein: CASSQLGTRPQYF.